One sample yielded the 32 T cell receptor beta chains listed below, sequenced in a study of shared clonotypes between healthy human individuals (dated by TCRdb to between 2020 and 2021). The library came from the immunoSEQ multiplex PCR assay. Drawn from immuneACCESS, this table holds only the in-frame rearrangements with V and J called that TCRdb kept. Clones are partly lost; checked studies trace under half to an unresolved V gene and leave the rest unexplained. Within this sample are more than 550,000 clones, with just over 90% of them counted one time only. Of the sample, nearly 25% falls within the top ten clones. CD8 naive samples consisted of CD45RO-negative cells that were positively selected for CCR7, yielding a CD45RA+CCR7+ population without TemRA cells. The sequencing input was naive CD8+ T cells sorted from blood. Per the publication, the cell subset or site label means: CD45RA+CCR7+. All receptors come from a man aged 25-40 years in good health.

The chain links TRBV11-1 to TRBJ1-2; D is unresolved. The germline V and J ends were trimmed by 2 bases and 4 bases, with 17 bases remaining between them. The CDR3 runs to 16 residues. Germline V gene sequence: CDR1 SGHAT, CDR2 FQDESV (reference sequence). The CDR3 nucleotides read TGTGCCAGCAGCTTAAGGCCGGGCCTCGGGCGCTATGGCTACACCTTC. This encodes CASSLRPGLGRYGYTF.

The J gene is TRBJ1-5, the V gene TRBV11-2, with 7 bases matching TRBD1. The CDR3 sequence is 14 residues long. V was clipped by 2 bases and J by 4 bases; unmatched bases: 2. Germline CDR1 SGHAT, CDR2 FQNNGV. CDR3 DNA sequence: TGTGCCAGCAGCTTAAGGGACAGAAATCAGCCCCAGCATTTT. This gives the protein CASSLRDRNQPQHF.

The chain recombines TRBV15 with TRBJ2-1; tentatively, D is TRBD2 (6 bases). V was trimmed by 0 bases and J by 0 bases, leaving 9 bases between them. The V gene's germline CDR1 is LNHNV and CDR2 YYDKDF (reference sequence). This CDR3 has 16 amino acids. The CDR3 bases are TGTGCCACCAGCAGAGAGGCGGGGAACTCCTACAATGAGCAGTTCTTC. It specifies CATSREAGNSYNEQFF.

This clone was recorded only once. The J gene is TRBJ1-5, the V gene TRBV6-4, with a tentative D call TRBD1 (5 bases). CDR3 length: 16 amino acids. V dropped 4 bases and J dropped 2 bases, with 15 bases sitting between them. Germline values: CDR1 MRHNA, CDR2 SNTAGT. CDR3 sequence (DNA): TGTGCCAGCAGTGGATCCAGGGAACTCGGCAATCAGCCCCAGCATTTT. It codes for CASSGSRELGNQPQHF.

Here the CDR3 DNA reads TGTGCCAGCAGATCTGGACTAGCGGGATATGAGACCCAGTACTTC. This gives the protein CASRSGLAGYETQYF. This rearrangement joins TRBV7-9 to TRBJ2-5, with 12 bases lining up with TRBD2. In germline, CDR1 is SEHNR, CDR2 FQNEAQ (reference sequence). The CDR3 has 15 residues. V gave up 6 bases and J gave up 5 bases; unmatched junction bases: 7.

Comment on this clone: Additional DNA sequences in this sample encode the identical CDR3. The chain is built from TRBV11-2 and TRBJ2-7, with 8 bases fitting TRBD1. V shed 1 base and J 3 bases; nucleotides not matched to a gene: 2. Germline loops: CDR1 SGHAT, CDR2 FQNNGV. The CDR3 is 14 amino acids. The CDR3 here is CASSLGTGSYEQYF. In DNA form, the CDR3 reads TGTGCCAGCAGCTTAGGGACAGGGAGCTACGAGCAGTACTTC. The variable domain in full, completed from reference TRBV11-2 and TRBJ2-7, reads EAGVAQSPRYKIIEKRQSVAFWCNPISGHATLYWYQQILGQGPKLLIQFQNNGVVDDSQLPKDRFSAERLKGVDSTLKIQPAKLEDSAVYLCASSLGTGSYEQYFGPGTRLTVT.

The rearrangement joins TRBV7-8 to TRBJ2-7, with D maybe TRBD2 (6 bases). The CDR3 sequence is 14 residues long. Germline lookup yields CDR1 SGHVS and CDR2 FQNEAQ. Between the trimmed V and J ends, which lost 2 bases and 5 bases, there was a span of 13 bases. CDR3 loop: CASSLFRETHEQYF. The CDR3 DNA reads TGTGCCAGCAGCTTATTCCGGGAGACCCACGAGCAGTACTTC.

This clone is a singleton in its sample. The CDR3 nucleotides are TGCAGCGCCGACTCCGGGGGGAAGAGAACCCAGTACTTC. Its translation is CSADSGGKRTQYF. This chain uses TRBV29-1 with TRBJ2-5; 7 nucleotides match TRBD2. Germline lookup yields CDR1 SQVTM and CDR2 ANQGSEA. The ends lost 7 bases at V and 8 bases at J; junction bases unmatched: 13. The CDR3 sequence is 13 residues long.

This chain uses TRBV27 with TRBJ1-1, with 7 bases fitting TRBD1. The CDR3 covers 16 residues. Germline V gives CDR1 MNHEY, CDR2 SMNVEV (reference sequence). With 6 bases clipped from V and 2 bases from J, the junction kept 12 bases outside the gene matches. CDR3 bases: TGTGCCAGCAGCCCTTCCGCAGGGACAGTCAACACTGAAGCTTTCTTT. Residues: CASSPSAGTVNTEAFF.

This rearrangement joins TRBV4-1 to TRBJ2-2; TRBD2 matches 11 bases. This CDR3 region has 16 residues. CDR1 is MGHRA, CDR2 YSYEKL, per germline. Unmatched junction bases numbered 2, after V lost 2 bases and J lost 3 bases. For the CDR3, the DNA is TGCGCCAGCAGCCAACTAGCGGGAGGTGACACCGGGGAGCTGTTTTTT. Protein: CASSQLAGGDTGELFF.

V is TRBV7-9 and J is TRBJ1-1; D is unresolved. V was trimmed by 4 bases and J by 5 bases, leaving 17 bases between them. Germline V gene lookup returns CDR1 SEHNR and CDR2 FQNEAQ (reference sequence). The CDR3 extends over 15 amino acids. CDR3 in amino acids: CASSSRPMTGTEAFF. Here the CDR3 DNA reads TGTGCCAGCAGCTCTAGACCTATGACGGGAACTGAAGCTTTCTTT.

There are a few counts of this clone. The chain employs TRBV6-4 and TRBJ1-2; D remains ambiguous. This CDR3 is built from 13 residues. Trimming stripped 2 bases from V and 6 bases from J, with 10 bases between. The germline V gene has CDR1 MRHNA and CDR2 SNTAGT. The DNA for the CDR3 is TGTGCCAGCAGTGACAGCGGGCATAATGGCTACACCTTC. Amino acids: CASSDSGHNGYTF.

V usage is TRBV28 and J usage is TRBJ1-1; D is ambiguous. Deletions cut 3 bases from V and 1 base from J, with 6 bases between. In germline, CDR1 is MDHEN, CDR2 SYDVKM. The CDR3 is made up of 13 amino acids. In DNA form, the CDR3 reads TGTGCCAGCAGTTTTTGGAAGAACACTGAAGCTTTCTTT. Residues: CASSFWKNTEAFF.

The V call is TRBV13, the J call TRBJ2-3, with TRBD1 identical over 7 bases. With 4 bases clipped from V and 4 bases from J, the junction kept 14 bases outside the gene matches. The germline V gene has CDR1 PRHDT and CDR2 FYEKMQ (reference sequence). The CDR3 is made up of 17 amino acids. CDR3 sequence (DNA): TGTGCCAGCAGCTCCTCTACAGGGGCCCCGCGGTCAGATACGCAGTATTTT. This codes for CASSSSTGAPRSDTQYF.

The chain is built from TRBV7-9 and TRBJ2-4, with D perhaps TRBD1 (5 bases). V was shortened by 3 bases and J by 1 base, with 7 bases between the two germline ends. Germline V CDR1 and CDR2: SEHNR, FQNEAQ (reference sequence). This CDR3 has 14 residues. The CDR3 bases are TGTGCCAGCAGCTTGGACATTGCCAAAAACATTCAGTACTTC. This gives the protein CASSLDIAKNIQYF.

The chain combines TRBV5-1 with TRBJ2-2, with 8 bases matching TRBD2. In germline, CDR1 is SGHRS, CDR2 YFSETQ. V shed 1 base and J 2 bases; nucleotides not matched to a gene: 7. The CDR3 has 17 amino acids. In DNA form, the CDR3 reads TGCGCCAGCAGCTTGAGGCTTAGCGGGAAAAACACCGGGGAGCTGTTTTTT. The encoded protein is CASSLRLSGKNTGELFF.

This clone was observed once. The rearrangement uses TRBV19 and TRBJ2-3; TRBD2 might be the D (6 bases). Trimming removed 8 bases from V and 0 bases from J, with 15 bases in between. The CDR3 runs 15 residues. Germline V gives CDR1 LNHDA, CDR2 SQIVND (reference sequence). CDR3 region: CASGIAVTSTDTQYF. CDR3 DNA: TGTGCCAGTGGGATAGCGGTTACTAGCACAGATACGCAGTATTTT.

The chain is built from TRBV7-9 and TRBJ2-3; D tentatively reads TRBD1 or TRBD2 (5 bases each). V lost 3 bases to trimming and J lost 4 bases, with 11 bases between them. The CDR3 is 14 amino acids. Germline loops: CDR1 SEHNR, CDR2 FQNEAQ (reference sequence). Here the CDR3 reads CASSFGTGADTQYF. DNA of the CDR3: TGTGCCAGCAGCTTCGGGACCGGGGCAGATACGCAGTATTTT.

The chain couples TRBV7-9 to TRBJ1-4; 8 bases match TRBD1. J was trimmed by 0 bases and V by 4 bases; bases with no gene match: 13. This CDR3 spans 19 amino acids. Per the germline V gene, CDR1 is SEHNR and CDR2 is FQNEAQ (reference sequence). CDR3 amino acids: CASSSYTGGLRPTNEKLFF. The CDR3 DNA is TGTGCCAGCAGCTCCTACACAGGGGGACTAAGACCAACTAATGAAAAACTGTTTTTT.

The chain recombines TRBV7-9 with TRBJ1-1, with D unresolved. There are 14 residues in the CDR3. V was shortened by 6 bases and J by 6 bases, with 17 bases between the two germline ends. From germline, CDR1 is SEHNR and CDR2 FQNEAQ (reference sequence). CDR3 residues: CASRVSSGEAEAFF. The CDR3 nucleotides are TGTGCCAGCAGGGTTTCTAGTGGGGAAGCTGAAGCTTTCTTT.

The chain combines TRBV29-1 with TRBJ2-3, with a tentative D call TRBD2 (6 bases). CDR3 length: 15 amino acids. V was pared by 6 bases and J by 8 bases, with 24 bases between. Germline values: CDR1 SQVTM, CDR2 ANQGSEA. CDR3 nucleotides: TGCAGCGTCCCTGTACCGGGACTGTCGTCAGTTACGCAGTATTTT. Amino acids: CSVPVPGLSSVTQYF.

This chain uses TRBV27 with TRBJ2-3, with 8 nucleotides matching TRBD1. The CDR3 runs 16 residues. V lost 3 bases, J lost 1 base, and 6 bases stayed unmatched. Germline V CDR1 and CDR2: MNHEY, SMNVEV (reference sequence). The CDR3 loop reads CASSLHETGGTDTQYF. The CDR3 DNA is TGTGCCAGCAGTTTGCACGAGACAGGGGGCACAGATACGCAGTATTTT.

J is TRBJ2-7 and V is TRBV7-6; 7 nucleotides line up with TRBD2. Losses at the gene ends were 9 bases for V and 5 bases for J; bases not matched to a gene: 10. The CDR3 contains 13 residues. CDR1 is SGHVS and CDR2 is FNYEAQ in the germline V gene. The CDR3 nucleotides read TGTGCCAGTACTAGGCGGGAGTTCGACGAGCAGTACTTC. Its protein is CASTRREFDEQYF.

On this clone: Additional DNA sequences in this sample encode the identical CDR3. The V call is TRBV7-9, the J call TRBJ2-7; weak D call: TRBD2 (5 bases). The CDR3 has 13 residues. V was clipped by 5 bases and J by 3 bases, with 11 bases between them. Looked up from germline, CDR1 is SEHNR and CDR2 is FQNEAQ (reference sequence). The CDR3 reads CASSPPSSYEQYF. Here the CDR3 DNA reads TGTGCCAGCAGCCCCCCTAGCAGCTACGAGCAGTACTTC.

Only a few counts were recorded for this clone. The chain combines TRBV5-1 with TRBJ2-1; 10 bases map to TRBD2. The CDR3 runs to 14 residues. Germline CDR1 SGHRS, CDR2 YFSETQ. The junction had 3 bases not matched to a gene; V was cut back by 3 bases and J by 6 bases. DNA for the CDR3: TGCGCCAGCAGCTGGACTAGCGGACTCAATGAGCAGTTCTTC. Encoded protein: CASSWTSGLNEQFF. Combining the CDR3 with reference TRBV5-1 and TRBJ2-1 gives the whole variable domain KAGVTQTPRYLIKTRGQQVTLSCSPISGHRSVSWYQQTPGQGLQFLFEYFSETQRNKGNFPGRFSGRQFSNSRSEMNVSTLELGDSALYLCASSWTSGLNEQFFGPGTRLTVL.

This sequence joins TRBV19 and TRBJ1-2; weak D call: TRBD1 (6 bases). V gave up 4 bases and J gave up 4 bases, with 13 bases separating them. CDR1 LNHDA and CDR2 SQIVND come from the germline V gene (reference sequence). This CDR3 contains 14 residues. The CDR3 nucleotides read TGTGCCAGTAGTACTTCAGGGGTCTCCTATGGCTACACCTTC. This translates into CASSTSGVSYGYTF.

The V gene is TRBV2, the J gene TRBJ2-7; D tentatively reads TRBD1 or TRBD2 (6 bases each). Trimming stripped 4 bases from V and 3 bases from J, with 10 bases between. Germline CDR1 reads SNHLY; CDR2 reads FYNNEI. The CDR3 loop spans 13 amino acids. This CDR3 reads CASSGRGSYEQYF. CDR3 in DNA: TGTGCCAGCAGTGGGAGGGGGAGCTACGAGCAGTACTTC.

The V gene is TRBV12-5, the J gene TRBJ2-2, with 10 bases lining up with TRBD2. The CDR3 has 17 residues. After removal of 0 bases from V and 3 bases from J, the junction contained 4 bases not matched to a gene. The V gene's germline CDR1 is LGHNT and CDR2 FRNRAP. The CDR3 is CASGLVEAGGHTGELFF. The CDR3 DNA reads as TGTGCTAGTGGTTTGGTTGAAGCGGGAGGGCACACCGGGGAGCTGTTTTTT.

This clone has a single count. Written as DNA, the CDR3 is TGCGCCAGCAGTGACGCGGGCGAGCAGTACTTC. Residues: CASSDAGEQYF. The chain is built from TRBV10-2 and TRBJ2-7, with TRBD2 as a possible D gene (5 bases). Looked up from germline, CDR1 is WSHSY and CDR2 is SAAADI. This CDR3 region has 11 residues. With 3 bases removed from V and 6 bases from J, the gap between germline ends came to 6 bases.

This rearrangement joins TRBV7-2 to TRBJ2-1; 11 nucleotides match TRBD2. The CDR3 length is 19 residues. Germline loops: CDR1 SGHTA, CDR2 FQGNSA. The V segment lost 2 bases and the J segment 0 bases; nucleotides outside the gene matches: 9. CDR3 sequence reads: CASSLKGLAVFSSYNEQFF. CDR3 bases: TGTGCCAGCAGCTTAAAGGGACTAGCGGTATTTAGCTCCTACAATGAGCAGTTCTTC. Looking up the rest from reference TRBV7-2 and TRBJ2-1 gives the full variable domain: GAGVSQSPSNKVTEKGKDVELRCDPISGHTALYWYRQSLGQGLEFLIYFQGNSAPDKSGLPSDRFSAERTGGSVSTLTIQRTQQEDSAVYLCASSLKGLAVFSSYNEQFFGPGTRLTVL.

This clone was seen a single time. The chain uses TRBV7-3 and TRBJ2-1; D is ambiguous. V shed 5 bases and J shed 6 bases, with 17 bases lying between them. Germline assignment: CDR1 SGHTA and CDR2 FQGTGA. The CDR3 sequence is 15 residues long. DNA for the CDR3: TGTGCCAGCAGCCGGTCCGCGCTTTCCGGCAATGAGCAGTTCTTC. Amino acids: CASSRSALSGNEQFF.

This clone was picked up one time. This sequence joins TRBV7-2 and TRBJ2-1; 7 positions agree with TRBD2. V dropped 1 base and J dropped 5; count of bases not matched to a gene: 5. Germline CDR1 and CDR2: SGHTA and FQGNSA. The CDR3 is 15 amino acids. CDR3 sequence reads: CASSLEAGANNEQFF. The CDR3 DNA follows: TGTGCCAGCAGCTTAGAGGCGGGAGCAAACAATGAGCAGTTCTTC.